The rows below give T cell receptor beta chains drawn from one sample of a study of beta chain features in type 1 diabetes. Some clones are missing from TCRdb's copy, which holds only in-frame ones; the method was immunoSEQ multiplex PCR. The sample includes approximately 600,000 clones, 9.5% to 15% seen only once; the top ten take about 0.11%. Source material: naive CD4+ T cells from blood. The source of these receptors is a man aged 25-40 years with type 1 diabetes. Both conserved end residues are trimmed from each CDR3. Each record gives: CDR3 protein, V gene, clone size. Expanded clones are given a class, and other clones once, few, many or no size at all.

CDR3: ASSVAGRGQF; V: TRBV9; size: NA
CDR3: ASSPGGNYEQY; V: TRBV11-2; size: NA
CDR3: ASSQGAGQTDTQY; V: TRBV4-3; size: NA
CDR3: ASSSLPSGGEQETQY; V: TRBV7-9; size: NA
CDR3: ASPSDREAGANVLT; V: TRBV2; size: few
CDR3: ASSLGGGSPYEQF; V: TRBV7-2; size: NA
CDR3: ASSLDWLREQF; V: TRBV7-2; size: few
CDR3: ASSPTGTGGADIQY; V: TRBV18; size: NA
CDR3: AWSGVASSSTQY; V: TRBV30; size: NA
CDR3: ASSLRQDNSPLH; V: TRBV7-2; size: NA
CDR3: ASRDRGPGYT; V: TRBV2; size: NA
CDR3: ASSYRVGRLNYGYT; V: TRBV6-5; size: NA
CDR3: ASSPVGGDTQY; V: TRBV7-2; size: NA
CDR3: ASSLAPDSNQPQH; V: TRBV7-2; size: few
CDR3: ASSSTGRAGNTIY; V: TRBV28; size: few
CDR3: ASSRESGETQY; V: TRBV6-5; size: few
CDR3: ASSWSGLADNEQF; V: TRBV5-1; size: NA
CDR3: ASSEPTARRYGYT; V: TRBV25-1; size: NA
CDR3: ASSHSETQY; V: TRBV7-8; size: NA
CDR3: ASSLQVSQETQY; V: TRBV5-1; size: few
CDR3: ASSQDRGRANEKLF; V: TRBV4-3; size: few
CDR3: ASSLRTRSDGYT; V: TRBV7-2; size: NA
CDR3: ASSYWGGQSSEQY; V: TRBV6-5; size: NA